The entry below gives a single T cell receptor (beta chain) sequence along with its context. What it binds is unknown. The CDR3 sequence is 14 residues long. Germline CDR1 is MDHEN and CDR2 is SYDVKM. Trimming removed 2 bases from V and 7 bases from J; junction bases left unmatched: 3. Loaded into unsorted PBMC replicate PCRs was about 310 ng DNA, roughly 30,000 T cell genomes. The method was immunoSEQ multiplex PCR; TCRdb's version includes in-frame clones alone and lacks a portion of them. Of roughly 480,000 clones in the sample, 70% to 80% were seen once. This sample is drawn from a study of shared clonotypes between healthy human individuals. As for the study in general: With ages of 18 to 49, the donors were two women and three men. Study outcomes and limitations: What limited the represented genetic and exposure-history diversity was the small number of donors. Investigators expected sequencing depth to affect clonotype sharing among donors.

The sequenced sample consisted of PBMCs. This rearrangement joins TRBV28 to TRBJ1-5; 9 nucleotides match TRBD1. This sequence was found in a woman aged 40 to 50 in good health. Some clones in this sample may be carry-over from other donors' samples. The CDR3 sequence: CASSLRTGVQPQHF. As DNA, the CDR3 is TGTGCCAGCAGTTTAAGGACAGGGGTCCAGCCCCAGCATTTT.